This T cell receptor beta chain appears in the sequencing data of a study of cytomegalovirus exposure and HLA in healthy donors. This CDR3 has 14 residues. Germline-derived CDR1 and CDR2 are SGHTS and YDEGEE. V trimming: 5 bases; J trimming: 8 bases; junction bases outside the gene matches: 9. The table came from immunoSEQ multiplex PCR; TCRdb's copy has only in-frame clones and leaves some out. The sample includes 100,000 to 150,000 clones, roughly 87% of them seen just once. The receptor's source is a woman under 30 in good health and CMV-seronegative. The sample consisted of PBMCs. V and J are TRBV5-8 and TRBJ1-4; TRBD1 matches 7 bases. The CDR3 reads CASRMTGLGEKLFF. The CDR3 DNA reads as TGTGCCAGCAGAATGACAGGGTTAGGGGAAAAACTGTTTTTT.